This entry describes one T cell receptor (beta chain). As originally analysed: Cell counts per sample came from amplifying reference gene primers. Clones were sequenced by immunoSEQ multiplex PCR, and TCRdb holds only the in-frame ones, with some missing. D and trimming were read from the DNA, whereas the V and J calls and clone size are those reported in that table. The repertoire consists of 250,000 to 400,000 clones, with approximately 88% occurring once and the leading ten covering under 2%. This CDR3 is 15 amino acids long. With 6 bases clipped from V and 0 bases from J, the junction kept 5 bases outside the gene matches. Germline V gene data show CDR1 as LNHDA and CDR2 as SQIVND (reference sequence). This entry belongs to a study of blood T cell repertoires in COVID-19. In the study overall: Sites in the United States, Italy and Spain provided acute and convalescent COVID-19 samples.

This rearrangement joins TRBV19 to TRBJ1-2; 9 bases agree with TRBD1. The sequenced sample was peripheral blood. This clonotype was obtained from a woman between 25 and 40 years old with COVID-19, enrolled during active disease. The CDR3 coding sequence is TGTGCCAGTAGGTGGACAGGGGATTCTAACTATGGCTACACCTTC. Its protein product is CASRWTGDSNYGYTF.